Described below is a single T cell receptor (beta chain) sequence and its context. This entry is derived from a study of blood T cell repertoires in COVID-19. Whole-study context: Samples of COVID-19 (acute and convalescent) were obtained from the United States, Italy and Spain. Sample material is recorded as cDNA or gDNA derived from T cells, B-cell-depleted T cells, or PBMCs.

How the authors handled the data: Reference gene primers were amplified, and this amplification served to estimate nucleated cell counts. TCRdb's copy holds only in-frame clones and misses some; the assay was immunoSEQ multiplex PCR. V and J calls and clone size are those listed in that table; D and trimming were worked out from the DNA. The data show under 200,000 clones, about nine tenths seen once. V trimming: 5 bases; J trimming: 3 bases; junction bases outside the gene matches: 7. The CDR3 length is 15 residues. Germline-derived CDR1 and CDR2 are SEHNR and FQNEAQ (reference sequence). The origin of this receptor is a young man with acute or convalescent COVID-19. The chain uses TRBV7-9 and TRBJ1-5, with 7 bases matching TRBD1. Sequencing was carried out using peripheral blood. In DNA, the CDR3 is TGTGCCAGCAGCCGGGACAGCCTTTACAATCAGCCCCAGCATTTT. Its translation: CASSRDSLYNQPQHF.